This record concerns one T cell receptor beta chain sequence. TCRdb's copy holds only in-frame clones and misses some; the assay was immunoSEQ multiplex PCR. The sample consists of roughly 40,000 clones, 89% of them appearing once. This entry belongs to a study of blood T cell repertoires in COVID-19. Trimming removed 3 bases from V and 3 bases from J, with 14 bases in between. The CDR3 spans 14 residues. Germline V lookup: CDR1 DFQATT, CDR2 SNEGSKA (reference sequence). The chain links TRBV20-1 to TRBJ1-1; D is unclear. Source material: peripheral blood. The sequence was obtained from a human donor in a cohort sampled during active COVID-19. The CDR3 loop is CSASRYSMYTEAFF. The CDR3, as DNA: TGCAGTGCTAGTCGTTACAGCATGTACACTGAAGCTTTCTTT.